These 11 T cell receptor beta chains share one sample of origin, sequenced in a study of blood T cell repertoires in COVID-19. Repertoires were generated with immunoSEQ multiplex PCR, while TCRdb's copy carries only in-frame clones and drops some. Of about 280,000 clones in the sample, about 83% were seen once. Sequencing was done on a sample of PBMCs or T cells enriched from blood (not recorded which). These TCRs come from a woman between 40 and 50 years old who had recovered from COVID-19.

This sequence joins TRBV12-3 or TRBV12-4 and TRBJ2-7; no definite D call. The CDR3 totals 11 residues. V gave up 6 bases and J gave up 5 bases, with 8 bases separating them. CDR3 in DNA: TGTGCCAGCAGAATAGAGGACGAGCAGTACTTC. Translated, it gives CASRIEDEQYF.

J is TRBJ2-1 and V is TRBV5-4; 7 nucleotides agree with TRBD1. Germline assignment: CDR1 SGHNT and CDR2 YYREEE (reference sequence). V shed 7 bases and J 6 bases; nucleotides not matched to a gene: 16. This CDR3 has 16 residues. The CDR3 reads CASGTNRGKIVNEQFF. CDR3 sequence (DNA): TGTGCCAGCGGAACAAACAGGGGAAAAATAGTCAATGAGCAGTTCTTC.

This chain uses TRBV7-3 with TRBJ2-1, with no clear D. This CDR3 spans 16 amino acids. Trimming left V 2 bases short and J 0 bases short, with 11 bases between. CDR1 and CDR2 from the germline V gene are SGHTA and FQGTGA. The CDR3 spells CASSLGGQVSYNEQFF. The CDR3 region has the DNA TGTGCCAGCAGCTTAGGTGGGCAGGTCTCCTACAATGAGCAGTTCTTC.

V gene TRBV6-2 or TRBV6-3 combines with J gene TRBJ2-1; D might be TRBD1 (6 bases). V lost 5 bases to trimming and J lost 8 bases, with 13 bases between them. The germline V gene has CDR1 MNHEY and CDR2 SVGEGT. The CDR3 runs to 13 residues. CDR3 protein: CASSPYPGDEQFF. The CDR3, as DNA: TGTGCCAGCAGTCCCTACCCAGGGGATGAGCAGTTCTTC.

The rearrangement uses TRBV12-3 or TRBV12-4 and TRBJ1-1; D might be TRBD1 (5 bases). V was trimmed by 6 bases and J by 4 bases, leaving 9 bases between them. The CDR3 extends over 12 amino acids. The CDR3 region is CASRGVSTEAFF. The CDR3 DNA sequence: TGTGCCAGCAGAGGGGTATCCACTGAAGCTTTCTTT.

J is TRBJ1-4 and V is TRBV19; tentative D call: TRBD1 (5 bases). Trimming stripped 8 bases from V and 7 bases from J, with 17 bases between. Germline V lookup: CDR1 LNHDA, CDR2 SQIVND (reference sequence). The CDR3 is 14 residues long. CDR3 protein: CASGIGGAGEKLFF. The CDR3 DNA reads TGTGCCAGTGGGATTGGAGGGGCCGGTGAAAAACTGTTTTTT.

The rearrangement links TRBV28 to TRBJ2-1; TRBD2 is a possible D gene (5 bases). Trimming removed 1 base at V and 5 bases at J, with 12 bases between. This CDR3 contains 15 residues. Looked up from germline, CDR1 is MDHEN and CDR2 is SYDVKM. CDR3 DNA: TGTGCCAGCAGTTTATTTCGGACTGTGAACAATGAGCAGTTCTTC. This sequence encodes CASSLFRTVNNEQFF.

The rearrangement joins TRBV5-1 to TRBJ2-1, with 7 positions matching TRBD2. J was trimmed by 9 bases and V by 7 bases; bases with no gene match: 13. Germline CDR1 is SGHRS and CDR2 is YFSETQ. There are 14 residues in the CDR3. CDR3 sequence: CASLLTGGSGEQFF. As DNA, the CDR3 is TGCGCCAGCCTTCTAACGGGAGGTTCAGGTGAGCAGTTCTTC.

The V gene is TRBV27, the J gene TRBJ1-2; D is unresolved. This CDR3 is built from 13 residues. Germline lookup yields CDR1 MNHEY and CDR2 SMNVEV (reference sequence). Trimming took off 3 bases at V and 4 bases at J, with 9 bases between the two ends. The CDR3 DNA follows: TGTGCCAGCAGTTTTGAGGGCGGCTATGGCTACACCTTC. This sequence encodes CASSFEGGYGYTF.

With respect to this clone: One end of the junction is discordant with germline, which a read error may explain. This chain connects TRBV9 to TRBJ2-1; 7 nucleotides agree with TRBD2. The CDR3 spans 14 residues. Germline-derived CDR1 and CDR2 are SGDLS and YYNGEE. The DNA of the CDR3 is TGTGCCAGCAGCGTTAGCGGGTTCGCAGATGAGCAGCTCTTC. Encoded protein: CASSVSGFADEQLF.

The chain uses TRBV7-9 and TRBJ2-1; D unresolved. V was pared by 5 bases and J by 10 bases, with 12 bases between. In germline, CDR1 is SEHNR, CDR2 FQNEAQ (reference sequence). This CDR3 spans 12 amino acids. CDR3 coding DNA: TGTGCCAGCAGCCTCCCCTCGCGGGAGCAGTTCTTC. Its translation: CASSLPSREQFF.